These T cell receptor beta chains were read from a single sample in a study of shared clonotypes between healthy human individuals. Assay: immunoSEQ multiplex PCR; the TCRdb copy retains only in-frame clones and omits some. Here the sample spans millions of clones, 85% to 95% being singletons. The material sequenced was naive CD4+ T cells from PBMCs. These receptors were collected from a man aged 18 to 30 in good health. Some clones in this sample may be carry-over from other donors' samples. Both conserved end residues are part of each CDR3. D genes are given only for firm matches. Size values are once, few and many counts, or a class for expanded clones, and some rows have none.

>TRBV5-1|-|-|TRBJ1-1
TGCGCCAGCAGCTTGGAGTGGGGCGGGCGGAACACTGAAGCTTTCTTT
CASSLEWGGRNTEAFF
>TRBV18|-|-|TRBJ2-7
TGTGCCAGCTCACGGTCAGGGAGAGACTACGAGCAGTACTTC
CASSRSGRDYEQYF
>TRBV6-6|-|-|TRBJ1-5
TGTGCCAGCAGTTTAGGGGGAAACTATCAGCCCCAGCATTTT
CASSLGGNYQPQHF
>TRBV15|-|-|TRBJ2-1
TGTGCCACCAGCCCAATGGACCAGGACCCCTACAATGAGCAGTTCTTC
CATSPMDQDPYNEQFF
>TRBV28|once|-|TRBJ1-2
TGTGCCAGCAGGTCCGGGATTCTCTATGGCTACACCTTC
CASRSGILYGYTF
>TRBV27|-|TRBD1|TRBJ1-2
TGTGCCAGCAGTCAGGGGACAGGTCTCGAGGGCTATGGCTACACCTTC
CASSQGTGLEGYGYTF
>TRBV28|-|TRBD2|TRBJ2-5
TGTGCCAGCAGTTTATACCAGCGGGGGCCGGAGACCCAGTACTTC
CASSLYQRGPETQYF
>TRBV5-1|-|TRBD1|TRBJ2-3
TGCGCCAGCAGCTTATGGGACAGGGGGAGCACAGATACGCAGTATTTT
CASSLWDRGSTDTQYF
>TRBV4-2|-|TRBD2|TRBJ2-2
TGTGCCAGCAGCCAAGTCGCGTCTAGCGGCACGAACACCGGGGAGCTGTTTTTT
CASSQVASSGTNTGELFF
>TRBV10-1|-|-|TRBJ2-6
TGCGCCAGCAGTGAGGGGACGAGCTCTGGGGCCAACGTCCTGACTTTC
CASSEGTSSGANVLTF
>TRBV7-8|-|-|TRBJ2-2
TGTGCCAGCAGCTGGACACGGACGACCGGGGAGCTGTTTTTT
CASSWTRTTGELFF
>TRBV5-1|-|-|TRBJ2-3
TGCGCCAGCAGCTTCACGATAGAGACAGATACGCAGTATTTT
CASSFTIETDTQYF
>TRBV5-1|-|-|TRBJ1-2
TGCGCCAGCAGCACCGGACAGCCGCCGGGTGGCTACACCTTC
CASSTGQPPGGYTF
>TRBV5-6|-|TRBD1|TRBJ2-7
TGTGCCAGCAGAAAAAATCCGGGACAGATCCCCTACGAGCAGTACTTC
CASRKNPGQIPYEQYF
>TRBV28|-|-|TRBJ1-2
TGTGCCAGCACCCGGTTCGGGGGGGCTGCAAACTATGGCTACACCTTC
CASTRFGGAANYGYTF
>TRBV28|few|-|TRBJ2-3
TGTGCCAGCAGTTTAGCGGGAACCACAGATACGCAGTATTTT
CASSLAGTTDTQYF
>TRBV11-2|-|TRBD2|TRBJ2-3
TGTGCCAGCAGCTTAGATCTAGCGGAGTACACAGATACGCAGTATTTT
CASSLDLAEYTDTQYF
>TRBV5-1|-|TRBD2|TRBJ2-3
TGCGCCAGCAGCTATCTAGCGGGAGTGGATACGCAGTATTTT
CASSYLAGVDTQYF
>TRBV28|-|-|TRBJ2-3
TGTGCCAGCAGTTTAAAGGGCCCCTCCACAGATACGCAGTATTTT
CASSLKGPSTDTQYF
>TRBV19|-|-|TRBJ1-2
TGTGCCAGTAGTCGCGACTGGACAAAGGGACATGGCTACACCTTC
CASSRDWTKGHGYTF
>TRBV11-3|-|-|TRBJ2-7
TGTGCCAGCAGCTTAGATCGGCTAGTAGGCTACGAGCAGTACTTC
CASSLDRLVGYEQYF
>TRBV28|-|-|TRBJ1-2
TGTGCCAGCAGTTTAGCGCAATCGGTGGGAGGCTACACCTTC
CASSLAQSVGGYTF
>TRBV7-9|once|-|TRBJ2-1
TGTGCCAGCAGCCAGACTTTAGGAAGTGAGCAGTTCTTC
CASSQTLGSEQFF
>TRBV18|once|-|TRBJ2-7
TGTGCCAGCTCCCAGCTTCCGGGACCCAGCTCCTACGAGCAGTACTTC
CASSQLPGPSSYEQYF
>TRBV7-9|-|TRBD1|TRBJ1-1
TGTGCCAGCAGCCTCAGAGACAGGGGGTCTGAAGCTTTCTTT
CASSLRDRGSEAFF
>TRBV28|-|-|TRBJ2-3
TGTGCCAGCAGCAGTCCAGGGTCTGGCACAGATACGCAGTATTTT
CASSSPGSGTDTQYF
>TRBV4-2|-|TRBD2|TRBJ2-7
TGTGCCAGCAGTCGTATAGCGGGAGGTTACTACGAGCAGTACTTC
CASSRIAGGYYEQYF
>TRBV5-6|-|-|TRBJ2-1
TGTGCCAGCAGCCCGGACAAAAACTCCTACAATGAGCAGTTCTTC
CASSPDKNSYNEQFF